This TCR beta chain emerged from a study of siplizumab effects on memory and regulatory T cells. Notes on the study in general: The drug siplizumab significantly decreased the alloreactive sequences that could be traced to unstimulated CD4+ memory cells. Naive T cells were seemingly more diverse than memory cells, and major contributions to the alloresponse seemed to be made by them. In controls, roughly 27% of mappable alloreactive CD4+ clones were Treg-derived on average, versus about 69% with siplizumab.

For every sample, 100,000 or so TCR templates were assayed. Assay used: immunoSEQ multiplex PCR; TCRdb lists only in-frame clones, some missing. This sample has more than 75,000 clones, with under 95% found just once. This CDR3 spans 15 amino acids. Trimming removed 0 bases from V and 9 bases from J, with 15 bases in between. Germline CDR1 is LGHNA and CDR2 is YSLEER. Concerning this clone: What it binds is unknown.

The rearrangement uses TRBV4-3 and TRBJ2-1, with D possibly TRBD2 on 6 matching bases. The sample consisted of CD8+ T cells sorted from blood. The TCR was taken from a human donor in good health. CDR3 coding DNA: TGCGCCAGCAGCCAAGAGCCGGGAGAGGCTAGTGAGCAGTTCTTC. Its translation: CASSQEPGEASEQFF.